Following are 21 T cell receptor beta chains from one sample sequenced in a study of Ad26.COV2.S vaccination and SARS-CoV-2 variants. Repertoires were generated with immunoSEQ multiplex PCR, while TCRdb's copy carries only in-frame clones and drops some. The sample has 300,000 to 350,000 clones, approximately 80% seen once; the top ten hold 2% to 2.5%. Described treatment: 15 to 20 received Ad26.COV2.S at low or high dose, single or two shots; about 5 received placebo; per-sample allocation not given. At day 63 after the first vaccine or placebo injection, samples were drawn. The material was peripheral blood, obtained in a trial of Ad26.COV2.S vaccine versus placebo. The receptors shown here come from a person between 18 and 60 years old who received the Ad26.COV2.S COVID-19 vaccine or a placebo.

V and J are TRBV7-2 and TRBJ2-7, with 7 bases lining up with TRBD1. This CDR3 is built from 14 residues. Germline V gives CDR1 SGHTA, CDR2 FQGNSA. The J segment lost 2 bases and the V segment lost 1 base, leaving 2 bases of the junction unmatched. CDR3 sequence (DNA): TGTGCCAGCAGCTTAGGTGGGACAGCCTACGAGCAGTACTTC. Translation gives CASSLGGTAYEQYF.

The rearrangement joins TRBV5-1 to TRBJ2-1; 16 bases are a match to TRBD2. Germline CDR1 reads SGHRS; CDR2 reads YFSETQ. CDR3 length equals 19 residues. The V and J ends lost 1 base and 2 bases, in that order; junction bases with no gene match: 6. The CDR3 region is CASSLTGTSGGATYNEQFF. The DNA for the CDR3 is TGCGCCAGCAGCTTGACCGGGACTAGCGGGGGGGCCACCTACAATGAGCAGTTCTTC.

The genes are TRBV4-1 and TRBJ2-2, with 8 bases matching TRBD1. Germline-derived CDR1 and CDR2 are MGHRA and YSYEKL. This CDR3 is built from 14 residues. After removal of 3 bases from V and 6 bases from J, the junction contained 3 bases not matched to a gene. The CDR3 DNA reads as TGCGCCAGCAGCCAGGACAGGGTATCCGGGGAGCTGTTTTTT. This translates into CASSQDRVSGELFF.

V and J are TRBV3-1 (or the pseudogene TRBV3-2) and TRBJ2-2, with 8 bases that match TRBD2. Trimming at V came to 4 bases and at J to 4 bases, leaving 5 bases not matched to a gene. There are 15 residues in the CDR3. The germline CDR1 and CDR2 sequences are LGHDT and YNNKEL (reference sequence). The DNA of the CDR3 is TGTGCCAGCAGCCCTGAGCGGGGGTTCACCGGGGAGCTGTTTTTT. Its protein is CASSPERGFTGELFF.

The rearrangement uses TRBV7-9 and TRBJ2-2; TRBD2 aligns across 14 bases. The CDR3 covers 16 residues. Looked up from germline, CDR1 is SEHNR and CDR2 is FQNEAQ (reference sequence). V lost 4 bases to trimming and J lost 4 bases; unmatched junction nucleotides: 2. The CDR3 DNA sequence: TGTGCCAGCAGCTCGGGACTAGCGGGGGTCACCGGGGAGCTGTTTTTT. Translation: CASSSGLAGVTGELFF.

The gene calls are TRBV15 and TRBJ1-5, with D unresolved. The CDR3 totals 12 residues. The V end was cut by 4 bases, the J end by 0 bases, with 1 base between. Germline V CDR1 and CDR2: LNHNV, YYDKDF (reference sequence). As DNA, the CDR3 is TGTGCCACCAGCAATAGCAATCAGCCCCAGCATTTT. Its protein product is CATSNSNQPQHF.

This chain uses TRBV28 with TRBJ2-1; weak D call: TRBD1 (5 bases). V lost 1 base, J lost 7 bases, and 11 bases lay in between. The CDR3 loop spans 14 amino acids. Germline CDR1 reads MDHEN; CDR2 reads SYDVKM. The CDR3 protein is CASSLLGELNEQFF. For the CDR3, the DNA is TGTGCCAGCAGTTTATTAGGGGAATTGAATGAGCAGTTCTTC. Supplemented by reference TRBV28 and TRBJ2-1, the full variable domain reads DVKVTQSSRYLVKRTGEKVFLECVQDMDHENMFWYRQDPGLGLRLIYFSYDVKMKEKGDIPEGYSVSREKKERFSLILESASTNQTSMYLCASSLLGELNEQFFGPGTRLTVL.

As DNA, the CDR3 is TGTGCCAGCAGTTATGGACGGACTAGCGGCACAGATACGCAGTATTTT. This gives the protein CASSYGRTSGTDTQYF. The chain recombines TRBV7-9 with TRBJ2-3, with TRBD2 matching over 9 bases. The CDR3 sequence is 16 residues long. Germline CDR1 reads SEHNR; CDR2 reads FQNEAQ (reference sequence). V lost 6 bases to trimming and J lost 1 base; unmatched junction nucleotides: 8.

This CDR3 is CASSRGTSRVLYEQYF. The CDR3 DNA is TGCGCCAGCAGCCGCGGGACGTCAAGGGTCCTCTACGAGCAGTACTTC. This chain uses TRBV5-1 with TRBJ2-7, with D perhaps matching TRBD2 (6 bases). CDR1 and CDR2 (germline): SGHRS, YFSETQ. This CDR3 is built from 16 residues. Trimming took off 4 bases at V and 3 bases at J, with 20 bases between the two ends.

V and J are TRBV6-5 and TRBJ1-1; D is possibly TRBD1 (6 bases). The CDR3 covers 11 residues. The germline CDR1 and CDR2 sequences are MNHEY and SVGAGI. V was clipped by 7 bases and J by 10 bases, with 13 bases between them. This CDR3 is CASIGGPRAFF. Written as DNA, the CDR3 is TGTGCCAGCATTGGGGGGCCGAGAGCTTTCTTT.

This clone has a single count. The chain recombines TRBV29-1 with TRBJ2-1; possible D gene TRBD2, 6 bases. The V end lost 0 bases, the J end lost 7 bases, and 10 bases lay between the germline ends. Germline V gene lookup returns CDR1 SQVTM and CDR2 ANQGSEA. The CDR3 runs to 13 residues. The CDR3 bases are TGCAGCGTTGAAGATCAGGCGGGGAATGAGCAGTTCTTC. Translation gives CSVEDQAGNEQFF.

V usage is TRBV6-1 and J usage is TRBJ2-3; no clear D. V gave up 3 bases and J gave up 0 bases, with 10 bases separating them. The CDR3 has 15 residues. Per germline, CDR1 MNHNS and CDR2 SASEGT. The CDR3 protein is CASSDPTPSTDTQYF. CDR3 DNA sequence: TGTGCCAGCAGTGACCCCACACCTAGCACAGATACGCAGTATTTT.

This sequence joins TRBV2 and TRBJ2-5, with TRBD2 matching 7 bases. With 0 bases clipped from V and 1 base from J, the junction kept 11 bases outside the gene matches. The CDR3 runs 18 residues. Germline V gene sequence: CDR1 SNHLY, CDR2 FYNNEI. CDR3 bases: TGTGCCAGCAGTGAAGCGCTTGCCAGCGGGACCCCCCAAGAGACCCAGTACTTC. Translated: CASSEALASGTPQETQYF.

The J gene is TRBJ1-1, the V gene TRBV2; D unresolved. The CDR3 covers 12 residues. Deletions cut 6 bases from V and 7 bases from J, with 12 bases between. Germline V lookup: CDR1 SNHLY, CDR2 FYNNEI. CDR3 in DNA: TGTGCCAGCAGCCGAAGTCCAGGTGAAGCTTTCTTT. Its protein product is CASSRSPGEAFF.

The rearrangement uses TRBV28 and TRBJ2-1; TRBD2 aligns across 13 bases. From germline, CDR1 is MDHEN and CDR2 SYDVKM. Trimming took 4 bases from V and 6 from J; bases not matched to a gene: 15. The CDR3 covers 19 residues. The CDR3 coding sequence is TGTGCCAGCAGTTCTTTGACTAGCGGGGGGCCTCAATTATTCAATGAGCAGTTCTTC. Protein: CASSSLTSGGPQLFNEQFF. Complete variable domain (other parts from reference TRBV28 and TRBJ2-1): DVKVTQSSRYLVKRTGEKVFLECVQDMDHENMFWYRQDPGLGLRLIYFSYDVKMKEKGDIPEGYSVSREKKERFSLILESASTNQTSMYLCASSSLTSGGPQLFNEQFFGPGTRLTVL.

V gene TRBV5-1 combines with J gene TRBJ1-4; tentatively, D is TRBD1 (5 bases). The V end lost 4 bases, the J end lost 6 bases, and 16 bases lay between the germline ends. The CDR3 contains 15 residues. Germline values: CDR1 SGHRS, CDR2 YFSETQ. For the CDR3, the DNA is TGCGCCAGCAGCCTGGGGGGGACTGAGGATGAAAAACTGTTTTTT. This sequence encodes CASSLGGTEDEKLFF.

CDR3 sequence reads: CASSLRDQYNEQFF. The CDR3 DNA sequence: TGTGCCAGCAGCTTACGGGACCAGTACAATGAGCAGTTCTTC. The V gene is TRBV7-9, the J gene TRBJ2-1, with D tentatively TRBD1 or TRBD2 (5 bases each). This CDR3 spans 14 amino acids. Trimming cost V 2 bases and J 4 bases, with 9 bases left between them. Germline lookup yields CDR1 SEHNR and CDR2 FQNEAQ (reference sequence).

The chain is built from TRBV25-1 and TRBJ2-2; 8 nucleotides line up with TRBD1. The J segment lost 7 bases and the V segment lost 4 bases, leaving 8 bases of the junction unmatched. Per germline, CDR1 MGHDK and CDR2 SYGVNS. The CDR3 has 15 amino acids. Here the CDR3 reads CASSGTGMQNGELFF. CDR3 coding DNA: TGTGCCAGCAGTGGGACAGGGATGCAGAACGGGGAGCTGTTTTTT.

This clone was recorded only once. The chain employs TRBV5-4 and TRBJ1-1; D is unresolved. The CDR3 spans 13 residues. With 4 bases removed from V and 8 bases from J, the gap between germline ends came to 15 bases. Germline values: CDR1 SGHNT, CDR2 YYREEE (reference sequence). CDR3 coding DNA: TGTGCCAGCAGCGTCGAGGCTGCCTCAGAAGCTTTCTTT. It is translated as CASSVEAASEAFF.

J is TRBJ1-6 and V is TRBV2; unclear D gene. Trimming pared 4 bases from V and 10 bases from J, leaving 11 bases between. Germline-derived CDR1 and CDR2 are SNHLY and FYNNEI. CDR3 length: 13 residues. The CDR3 sequence is CASSAEVRSPLHF. CDR3 DNA: TGTGCCAGCAGTGCTGAGGTCCGGTCACCCCTCCACTTT.

A few counts support this clone. The rearrangement links TRBV7-6 to TRBJ1-6; D may be TRBD1 (6 bases). The V end was cut by 1 base, the J end by 5 bases, with 9 bases between. The CDR3 totals 15 residues. Germline V lookup: CDR1 SGHVS, CDR2 FNYEAQ. The CDR3 sequence: CASSLGTGNNSPLHF. DNA for the CDR3: TGTGCCAGCAGCTTAGGAACAGGGAATAATTCACCCCTCCACTTT. The whole variable domain, filled in from reference TRBV7-6 and TRBJ1-6, reads GAGVSQSPRYKVTKRGQDVALRCDPISGHVSLYWYRQALGQGPEFLTYFNYEAQQDKSGLPNDRFSAERPEGSISTLTIQRTEQRDSAMYRCASSLGTGNNSPLHFGNGTRLTVT.